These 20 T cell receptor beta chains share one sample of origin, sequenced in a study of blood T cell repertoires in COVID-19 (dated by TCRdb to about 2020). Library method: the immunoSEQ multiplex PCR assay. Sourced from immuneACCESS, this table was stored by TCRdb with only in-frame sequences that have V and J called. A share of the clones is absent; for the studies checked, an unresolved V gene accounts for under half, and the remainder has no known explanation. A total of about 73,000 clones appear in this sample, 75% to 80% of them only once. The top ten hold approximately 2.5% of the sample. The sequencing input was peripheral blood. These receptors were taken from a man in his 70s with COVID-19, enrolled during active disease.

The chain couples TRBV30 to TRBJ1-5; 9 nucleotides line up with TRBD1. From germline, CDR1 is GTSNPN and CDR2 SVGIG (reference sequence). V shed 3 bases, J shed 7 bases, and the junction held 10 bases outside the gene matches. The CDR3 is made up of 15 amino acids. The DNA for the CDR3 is TGTGCCTGGAGCGCAGGACAGGGGTGGAGACAGCCCCAGCATTTT. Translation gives CAWSAGQGWRQPQHF.

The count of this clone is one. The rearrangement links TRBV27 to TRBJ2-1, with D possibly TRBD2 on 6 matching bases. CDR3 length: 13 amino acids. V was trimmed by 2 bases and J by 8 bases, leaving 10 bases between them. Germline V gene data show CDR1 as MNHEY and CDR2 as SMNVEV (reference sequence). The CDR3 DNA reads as TGTGCCAGCAGTTTAAGGCGGGGCTATGAGCAGTTCTTC. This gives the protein CASSLRRGYEQFF.

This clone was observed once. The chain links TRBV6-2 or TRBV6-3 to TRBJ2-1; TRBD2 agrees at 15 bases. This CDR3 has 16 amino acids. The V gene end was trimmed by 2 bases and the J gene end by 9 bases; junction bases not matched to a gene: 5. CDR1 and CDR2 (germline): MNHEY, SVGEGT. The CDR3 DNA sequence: TGTGCCAGCAGTTACGGAGGACTAGCGGGAGGGGCTGAGCAGTTCTTC. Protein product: CASSYGGLAGGAEQFF.

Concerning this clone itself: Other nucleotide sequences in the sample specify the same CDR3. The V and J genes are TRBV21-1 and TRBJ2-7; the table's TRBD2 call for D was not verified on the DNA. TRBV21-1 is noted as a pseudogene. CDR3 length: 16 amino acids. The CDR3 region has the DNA TGTGCCAGCAGCCTACGGCTAGCGGGAGGCGACCCCCGGCAGTACTTC. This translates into CASSLRLAGGDPRQYF.

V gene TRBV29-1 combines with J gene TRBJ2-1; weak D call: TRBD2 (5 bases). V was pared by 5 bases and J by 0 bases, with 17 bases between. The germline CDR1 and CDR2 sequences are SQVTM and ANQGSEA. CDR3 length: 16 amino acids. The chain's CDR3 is CSVLTTRVGSYNEQFF. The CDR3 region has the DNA TGCAGCGTTCTAACCACGCGGGTCGGCTCCTACAATGAGCAGTTCTTC.

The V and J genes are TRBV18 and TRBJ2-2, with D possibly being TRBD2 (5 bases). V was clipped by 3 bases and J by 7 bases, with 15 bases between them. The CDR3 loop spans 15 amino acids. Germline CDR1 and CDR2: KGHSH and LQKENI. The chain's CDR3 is CASSPLGLLSGELFF. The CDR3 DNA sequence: TGTGCCAGCTCACCTTTAGGACTTCTGAGCGGGGAGCTGTTTTTT.

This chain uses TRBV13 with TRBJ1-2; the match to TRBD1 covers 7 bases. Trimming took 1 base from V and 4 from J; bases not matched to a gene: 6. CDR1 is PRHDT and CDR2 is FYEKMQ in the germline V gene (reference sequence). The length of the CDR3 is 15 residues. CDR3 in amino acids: CASSLVGGEVYGYTF. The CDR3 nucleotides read TGTGCCAGCAGCTTAGTAGGGGGCGAGGTCTATGGCTACACCTTC.

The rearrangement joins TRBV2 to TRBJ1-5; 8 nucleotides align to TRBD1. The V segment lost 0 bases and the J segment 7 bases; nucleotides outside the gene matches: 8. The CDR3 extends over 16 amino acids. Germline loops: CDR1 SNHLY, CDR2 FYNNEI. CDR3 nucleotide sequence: TGTGCCAGCAGTGAAGCGACAGGGGTTATTAGACAGCCCCAGCATTTT. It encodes CASSEATGVIRQPQHF. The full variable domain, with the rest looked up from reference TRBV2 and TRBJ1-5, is EPEVTQTPSHQVTQMGQEVILRCVPISNHLYFYWYRQILGQKVEFLVSFYNNEISEKSEIFDDQFSVERPDGSNFTLKIRSTKLEDSAMYFCASSEATGVIRQPQHFGDGTRLSIL.

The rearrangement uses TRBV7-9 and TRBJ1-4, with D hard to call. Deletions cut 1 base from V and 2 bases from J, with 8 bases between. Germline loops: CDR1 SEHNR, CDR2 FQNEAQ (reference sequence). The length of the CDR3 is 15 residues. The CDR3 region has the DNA TGTGCCAGCAGCTTAGGGGGAGGGACTAATGAAAAACTGTTTTTT. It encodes CASSLGGGTNEKLFF.

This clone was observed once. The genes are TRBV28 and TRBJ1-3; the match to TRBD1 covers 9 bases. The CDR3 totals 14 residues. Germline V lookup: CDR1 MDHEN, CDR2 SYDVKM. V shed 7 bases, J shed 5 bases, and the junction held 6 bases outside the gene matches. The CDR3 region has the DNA TGTGCCAGCACACCGGGACAGGGCCGAAACACCATATATTTT. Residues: CASTPGQGRNTIYF.

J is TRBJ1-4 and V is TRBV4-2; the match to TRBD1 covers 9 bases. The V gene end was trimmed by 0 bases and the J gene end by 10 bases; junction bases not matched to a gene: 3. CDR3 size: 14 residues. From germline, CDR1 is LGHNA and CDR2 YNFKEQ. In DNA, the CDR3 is TGTGCCAGCAGCCAAGATCCGGGACAGGGAAAACTGTTTTTT. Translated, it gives CASSQDPGQGKLFF.

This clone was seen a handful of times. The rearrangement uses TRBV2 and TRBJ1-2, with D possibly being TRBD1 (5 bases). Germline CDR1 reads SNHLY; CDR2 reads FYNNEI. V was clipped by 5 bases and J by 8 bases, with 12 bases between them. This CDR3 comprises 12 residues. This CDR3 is CASSQEGLGYTF. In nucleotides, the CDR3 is TGTGCCAGCAGTCAAGAGGGGTTGGGCTACACCTTC.

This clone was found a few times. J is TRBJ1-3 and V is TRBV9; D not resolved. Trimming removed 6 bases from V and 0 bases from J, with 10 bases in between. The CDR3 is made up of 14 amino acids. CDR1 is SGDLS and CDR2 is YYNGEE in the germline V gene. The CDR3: CASTTLSSGNTIYF. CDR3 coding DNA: TGTGCCAGCACTACCCTGAGCTCTGGAAACACCATATATTTT.

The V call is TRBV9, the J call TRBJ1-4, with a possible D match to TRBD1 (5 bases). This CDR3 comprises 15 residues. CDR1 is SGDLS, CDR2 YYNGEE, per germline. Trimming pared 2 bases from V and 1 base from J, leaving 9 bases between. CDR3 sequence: CASSVRGRTNEKLFF. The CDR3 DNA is TGTGCCAGCAGCGTTAGGGGAAGAACTAATGAAAAACTGTTTTTT.

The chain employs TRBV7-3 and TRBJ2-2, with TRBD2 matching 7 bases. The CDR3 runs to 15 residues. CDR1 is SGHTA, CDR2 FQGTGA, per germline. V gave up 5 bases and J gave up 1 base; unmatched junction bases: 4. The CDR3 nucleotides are TGTGCCAGCAGCCGAACTAGCGAGAACACCGGGGAGCTGTTTTTT. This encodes CASSRTSENTGELFF.

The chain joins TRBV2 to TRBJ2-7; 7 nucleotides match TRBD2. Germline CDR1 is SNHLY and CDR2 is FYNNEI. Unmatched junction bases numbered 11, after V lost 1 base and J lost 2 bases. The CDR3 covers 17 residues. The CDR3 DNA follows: TGTGCCAGCAGTGAAGGGGGCGGGGGTTTATGGCCCTACGAGCAGTACTTC. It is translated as CASSEGGGGLWPYEQYF.

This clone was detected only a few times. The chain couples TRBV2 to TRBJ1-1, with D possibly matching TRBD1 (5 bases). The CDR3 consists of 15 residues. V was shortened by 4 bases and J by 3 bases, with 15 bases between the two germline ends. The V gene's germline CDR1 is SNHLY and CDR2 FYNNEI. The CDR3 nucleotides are TGTGCCAGCAGTGCACCAGGGATGACGTACACTGAAGCTTTCTTT. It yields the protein CASSAPGMTYTEAFF. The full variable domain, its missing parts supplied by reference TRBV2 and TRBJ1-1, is EPEVTQTPSHQVTQMGQEVILRCVPISNHLYFYWYRQILGQKVEFLVSFYNNEISEKSEIFDDQFSVERPDGSNFTLKIRSTKLEDSAMYFCASSAPGMTYTEAFFGQGTRLTVV.

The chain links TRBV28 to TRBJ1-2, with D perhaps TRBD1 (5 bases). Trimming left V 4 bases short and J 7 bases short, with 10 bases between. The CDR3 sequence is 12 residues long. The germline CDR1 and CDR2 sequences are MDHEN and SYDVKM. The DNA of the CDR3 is TGTGCCAGCAGTTATCAGGGCCTTGGCTACACCTTC. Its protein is CASSYQGLGYTF.

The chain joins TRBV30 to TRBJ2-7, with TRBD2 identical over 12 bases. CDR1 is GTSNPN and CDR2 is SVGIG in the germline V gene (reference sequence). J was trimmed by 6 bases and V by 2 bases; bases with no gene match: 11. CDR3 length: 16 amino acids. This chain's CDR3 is CAWSRLAGAGGGEQYF. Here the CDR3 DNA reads TGTGCCTGGAGTAGACTAGCGGGAGCCGGCGGGGGCGAGCAGTACTTC.

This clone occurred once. The DNA of the CDR3 is TGTGCCAGCAGTCCGACTAGCGGGAGGGCGTCCGGGGAGCTGTTTTTT. This codes for CASSPTSGRASGELFF. The chain has TRBV27 and TRBJ2-2; 14 nucleotides match TRBD2. The J segment lost 6 bases and the V segment lost 5 bases, leaving 5 bases of the junction unmatched. This CDR3 contains 16 residues. CDR1 and CDR2 from the germline V gene are MNHEY and SMNVEV (reference sequence).